This T cell receptor (beta chain) was observed in a study of cytomegalovirus exposure and HLA in healthy donors. Study-wide context: The 100 to 150 validation repertoires used the same platform as the 650 to 800 first-cohort repertoires, a later analysis reported.

Notes on this clone: Its target is unknown.

Germline V lookup: CDR1 MNHNS, CDR2 SASEGT. With 2 bases clipped from V and 5 bases from J, the junction kept 6 bases outside the gene matches. CDR3 length: 15 amino acids. General study points: A subsequent analysis found that TCR clusters from the first cohort also tended to co-occur in the roughly 120 validation repertoires, with 90% to 95% of cluster scores above 0.

Sequencing used immunoSEQ multiplex PCR; TCRdb keeps in-frame clones, though not all of them. Here the sample spans around 300,000 clones, roughly 88% being singletons. Sequenced: PBMCs. The genes are TRBV6-1 and TRBJ2-7, with 10 bases that match TRBD2. This receptor was identified in a woman between 18 and 29 years old in good health and CMV-seronegative. The CDR3 DNA is TGTGCCAGCAGTGAAACGTCTAGCGGGAGTAACGAGCAGTACTTC. Translation gives CASSETSSGSNEQYF.